This T cell receptor beta chain originates from a study of beta chain features in type 1 diabetes. Broader study findings: Type 1 diabetes patients had VDJ junctions that carried fewer insertions and more deletions.

CDR3 length: 13 residues. Looked up from germline, CDR1 is GTSNPN and CDR2 is SVGIG (reference sequence). Trimming stripped 4 bases from V and 3 bases from J, with 10 bases between. This clone was seen only a few times. No antigen is known for it. Expressed TCRB transcripts were sequenced after all isolated RNA was converted to cDNA. Sequenced by immunoSEQ multiplex PCR; TCRdb stores in-frame clones only, minus some. Of roughly 370,000 clones listed, around 13% were seen once; the top ten hold roughly 0.033%. The receptor was isolated from a man under 40 in good health. The sample consisted of naive CD4+ T cells from blood. This chain links TRBV30 with TRBJ1-5; no definite D call. The CDR3 sequence: CAWTPGPNQPQHF. For the CDR3, the DNA is TGTGCCTGGACCCCTGGGCCCAATCAGCCCCAGCATTTT.